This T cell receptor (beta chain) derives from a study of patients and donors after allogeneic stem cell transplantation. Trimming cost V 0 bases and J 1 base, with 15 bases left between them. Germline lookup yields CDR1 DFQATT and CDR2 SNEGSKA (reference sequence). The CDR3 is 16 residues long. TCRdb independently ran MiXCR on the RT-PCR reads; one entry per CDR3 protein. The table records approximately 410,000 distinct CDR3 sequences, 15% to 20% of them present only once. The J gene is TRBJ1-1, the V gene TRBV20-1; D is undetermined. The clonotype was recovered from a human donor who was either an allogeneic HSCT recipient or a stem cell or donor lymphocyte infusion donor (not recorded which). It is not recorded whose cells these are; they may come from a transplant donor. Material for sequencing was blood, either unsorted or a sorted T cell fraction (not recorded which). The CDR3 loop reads CSARDTRRAQNTEAFF. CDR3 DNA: TGCAGTGCTAGAGATACGCGGAGGGCGCAGAACACTGAAGCTTTCTTT.